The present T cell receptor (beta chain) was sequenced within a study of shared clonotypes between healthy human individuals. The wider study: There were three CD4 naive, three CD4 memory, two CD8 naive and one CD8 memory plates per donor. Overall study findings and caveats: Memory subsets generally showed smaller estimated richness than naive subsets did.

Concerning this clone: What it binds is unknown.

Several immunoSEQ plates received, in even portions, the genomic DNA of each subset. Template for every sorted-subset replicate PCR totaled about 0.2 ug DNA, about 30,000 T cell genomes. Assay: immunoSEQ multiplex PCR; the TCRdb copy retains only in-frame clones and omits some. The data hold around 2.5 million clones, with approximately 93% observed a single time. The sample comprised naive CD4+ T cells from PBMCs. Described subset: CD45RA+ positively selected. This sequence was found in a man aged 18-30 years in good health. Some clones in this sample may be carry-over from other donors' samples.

Here the CDR3 reads CASSGPGRPYEQYF. The CDR3 bases are TGCGCCAGCAGCGGACCCGGGAGGCCCTACGAGCAGTACTTC. The V and J genes are TRBV5-1 and TRBJ2-7, with 7 bases that match TRBD2. This CDR3 has 14 residues. CDR1 and CDR2 from the germline V gene are SGHRS and YFSETQ. V shed 4 bases, J shed 2 bases, and the junction held 6 bases outside the gene matches.